A single sample gave rise to the 24 T cell receptor beta chains below, sequenced in a study of shared clonotypes between healthy human individuals. Profiled with immunoSEQ multiplex PCR; TCRdb holds only in-frame clones, not every one. The sample consists of some 1 million clones, roughly 80% of them appearing once. The sample was memory CD4+ T cells sorted from blood. Sample subset: CD45RA-negative fraction. The receptors were gathered from a man aged 18 to 35 in good health.

CDR3 coding DNA: TGTGCCAGCAGCTCGGGGACAGGGTACGAGCAGTACTTC. It codes for CASSSGTGYEQYF. The chain joins TRBV12-1 to TRBJ2-7; TRBD1 is taken as the D call from the table, unchecked against the DNA. TRBV12-1 represents a pseudogene. The CDR3 length is 13 residues.

This chain links TRBV4-1 with TRBJ1-4; 8 bases are a match to TRBD1. The V and J ends lost 0 bases and 8 bases, in that order; junction bases with no gene match: 5. The CDR3 contains 15 residues. Germline-derived CDR1 and CDR2 are MGHRA and YSYEKL. Here the CDR3 reads CASSQDWTGTEKLFF. The CDR3 nucleotides are TGCGCCAGCAGCCAAGATTGGACAGGGACGGAAAAACTGTTTTTT.

The chain has TRBV19 and TRBJ2-6; D not certain. V gave up 2 bases and J gave up 2 bases, with 10 bases separating them. This CDR3 has 16 amino acids. Germline V CDR1 and CDR2: LNHDA, SQIVND (reference sequence). CDR3 bases: TGTGCCAGTAGTATACGAATAGGGACTGGGGCCAACGTCCTGACTTTC. Amino acids: CASSIRIGTGANVLTF.

This clone was observed a handful of times. This rearrangement joins TRBV10-3 to TRBJ2-2; D unresolved. This CDR3 contains 12 residues. The germline gives CDR1 ENHRY, CDR2 SYGVKD. V lost 5 bases and J 2 bases, leaving 3 bases between the germline ends. CDR3 nucleotides: TGTGCCATCAGTCTAAACACCGGGGAGCTGTTTTTT. Translation gives CAISLNTGELFF.

The V call is TRBV14, the J call TRBJ2-2; D is undetermined. V was clipped by 6 bases and J by 5 bases, with 4 bases between them. The germline gives CDR1 SGHDN, CDR2 FVKESK. This CDR3 is 11 amino acids long. CDR3 DNA: TGTGCCAGCAGGAGGACCGGGGAGCTGTTTTTT. Translated: CASRRTGELFF.

This chain joins TRBV7-2 and TRBJ1-6; the match to TRBD1 covers 11 bases. In germline, CDR1 is SGHTA, CDR2 FQGNSA. The junction had 5 bases not matched to a gene; V was cut back by 5 bases and J by 2 bases. The CDR3 loop spans 17 amino acids. The CDR3 DNA reads TGTGCCAGCAGCCAAGGACAGGGGGCCCCCTATAATTCACCCCTCCACTTT. It is translated as CASSQGQGAPYNSPLHF. Combining the CDR3 with reference TRBV7-2 and TRBJ1-6 gives the whole variable domain GAGVSQSPSNKVTEKGKDVELRCDPISGHTALYWYRQSLGQGLEFLIYFQGNSAPDKSGLPSDRFSAERTGGSVSTLTIQRTQQEDSAVYLCASSQGQGAPYNSPLHFGNGTRLTVT.

This clone showed up just a few times. The gene calls are TRBV30 and TRBJ1-5; D unresolved. The germline gives CDR1 GTSNPN, CDR2 SVGIG (reference sequence). The V and J ends lost 2 bases and 2 bases respectively, with 10 bases between them. This CDR3 region has 14 residues. In DNA form, the CDR3 reads TGTGCCTGGAGTCCCAGGTTACGCAATCAGCCCCAGCATTTT. It codes for CAWSPRLRNQPQHF.

This clone turned up a few times. This chain uses TRBV6-5 with TRBJ1-2; tentative D call: TRBD1 (6 bases). Deletions cut 0 bases from V and 7 bases from J, with 12 bases between. CDR1 is MNHEY, CDR2 SVGAGI, per germline. The CDR3 loop spans 14 amino acids. The CDR3 is CASSYSASGAGYTF. The CDR3 nucleotides are TGTGCCAGCAGTTACTCGGCCTCAGGGGCTGGCTACACCTTC.

The genes are TRBV29-1 and TRBJ1-2; weak D call: TRBD1 (5 bases). The CDR3 consists of 12 residues. Germline V gene data show CDR1 as SQVTM and CDR2 as ANQGSEA. The V and J ends lost 4 bases and 4 bases respectively, with 10 bases between them. As DNA, the CDR3 is TGCAGCGTTGGGGGCAGCGGCTATGGCTACACCTTC. It codes for CSVGGSGYGYTF. Complete variable domain (other parts from reference TRBV29-1 and TRBJ1-2): SAVISQKPSRDICQRGTSLTIQCQVDSQVTMMFWYRQQPGQSLTLIATANQGSEATYESGFVIDKFPISRPNLTFSTLTVSNMSPEDSSIYLCSVGGSGYGYTFGSGTRLTVV.

This clone has only one observation. Other DNA sequences within the sample encode an identical CDR3. This chain connects TRBV5-1 to TRBJ1-1, with 11 bases fitting TRBD1. From germline, CDR1 is SGHRS and CDR2 YFSETQ. The CDR3 is made up of 14 amino acids. V trimming: 3 bases; J trimming: 5 bases; junction bases outside the gene matches: 3. The CDR3 sequence: CASSSGQGVTEAFF. CDR3 bases: TGCGCCAGCAGCTCGGGACAGGGGGTGACTGAAGCTTTCTTT.

This sequence joins TRBV6-1 and TRBJ1-2; the D is unclear. Germline-derived CDR1 and CDR2 are MNHNS and SASEGT. V gave up 4 bases and J gave up 4 bases, with 13 bases separating them. The length of the CDR3 is 14 residues. CDR3 in amino acids: CASSVAESSYGYTF. The CDR3 bases are TGTGCCAGCAGTGTTGCGGAAAGTAGCTATGGCTACACCTTC.

The rearrangement joins TRBV7-2 to TRBJ2-5, with TRBD2 matching 11 bases. Trimming took 0 bases from V and 1 from J; bases not matched to a gene: 1. This CDR3 spans 16 amino acids. The germline V gene encodes CDR1 SGHTA and CDR2 FQGNSA. The CDR3 nucleotides are TGTGCCAGCAGCTTAGCCCTAGCGGGGGGCCAAGAGACCCAGTACTTC. Protein: CASSLALAGGQETQYF.

Worth noting for this clone: A read error is possible here, since a much larger clone lies one base away. The J gene is TRBJ2-2, the V gene TRBV7-8, with 7 positions matching TRBD2. CDR1 is SGHVS and CDR2 is FQNEAQ in the germline V gene. The CDR3 extends over 14 amino acids. With V trimmed by 6 bases and J by 1 base, 2 bases remained unmatched. Here the CDR3 reads CASRLAENTGELFF. DNA of the CDR3: TGTGCCAGCAGGCTAGCGGAGAACACCGGGGAGCTGTTTTTT.

The count of this clone is one. This chain uses TRBV28 with TRBJ1-2; unclear D gene. V was trimmed by 2 bases and J by 3 bases, leaving 16 bases between them. The CDR3 is 16 amino acids. Germline assignment: CDR1 MDHEN and CDR2 SYDVKM. The CDR3 reads CASSLSLDAVYYGYTF. The CDR3, as DNA: TGTGCCAGCAGTTTAAGTCTCGACGCCGTCTACTATGGCTACACCTTC.

This clone occurred a few times. This CDR3 reads CASSEYQRGTQETQYF. CDR3 coding DNA: TGTGCCAGCAGTGAATATCAGCGGGGGACCCAAGAGACCCAGTACTTC. V usage is TRBV2 and J usage is TRBJ2-5; 8 bases map to TRBD2. J was trimmed by 1 base and V by 2 bases; bases with no gene match: 6. Looked up from germline, CDR1 is SNHLY and CDR2 is FYNNEI. CDR3 length: 16 residues.

This clone was seen once. This rearrangement joins TRBV5-4 to TRBJ2-5, with unresolved D. The CDR3 runs to 14 residues. The V gene lost 0 bases and the J gene lost 0 bases, with 6 bases spanning the gap. CDR1 and CDR2 (germline): SGHNT, YYREEE (reference sequence). CDR3 loop: CASSLAGDQETQYF. The DNA for the CDR3 is TGTGCCAGCAGCTTGGCTGGGGACCAAGAGACCCAGTACTTC.

Comments on this clone: At one of its ends the junction is not consistent with the germline gene, which may arise from a read error. The chain combines TRBV7-7 with TRBJ2-5, with 8 bases identical to TRBD1. Germline V gene data show CDR1 as SSHAT and CDR2 as FNYEAQ (reference sequence). The CDR3 extends over 14 amino acids. The CDR3 loop is CASSAQGAGETQYF. DNA for the CDR3: TGTGCTAGCAGCGCTCAGGGGGCTGGGGAGACCCAGTACTTC.

The chain recombines TRBV7-2 with TRBJ2-3; D is perhaps TRBD2 (5 bases). This CDR3 is 12 amino acids long. The ends were cut back, 4 bases at V and 6 bases at J, with 8 bases in the middle. Germline CDR1 reads SGHTA; CDR2 reads FQGNSA. This CDR3 reads CASSSQRDTQYF. CDR3 coding DNA: TGTGCCAGCAGCTCTCAGCGGGATACGCAGTATTTT. Looking up the rest from reference TRBV7-2 and TRBJ2-3 gives the full variable domain: GAGVSQSPSNKVTEKGKDVELRCDPISGHTALYWYRQSLGQGLEFLIYFQGNSAPDKSGLPSDRFSAERTGGSVSTLTIQRTQQEDSAVYLCASSSQRDTQYFGPGTRLTVL.

This clone was detected only a few times. V usage is TRBV9 and J usage is TRBJ2-5; 10 positions match TRBD2. From germline, CDR1 is SGDLS and CDR2 YYNGEE. The J segment lost 5 bases and the V segment lost 4 bases, leaving 11 bases of the junction unmatched. The CDR3 sequence is 16 residues long. In DNA, the CDR3 is TGTGCCAGCAGCCCCTCGGGAGCGGGAGGGTGGGAGACCCAGTACTTC. This sequence encodes CASSPSGAGGWETQYF.

The genes are TRBV18 and TRBJ1-1, with D perhaps matching TRBD1 (5 bases). V was pared by 1 base and J by 3 bases, with 12 bases between. The CDR3 consists of 15 residues. Germline V gene sequence: CDR1 KGHSH, CDR2 LQKENI. The CDR3 DNA is TGTGCCAGCTCACCACGGCCGGGGACCGACACTGAAGCTTTCTTT. It yields the protein CASSPRPGTDTEAFF.

Comment on this clone: Other DNA variants within this sample encode the same CDR3. This sequence joins TRBV11-3 and TRBJ2-3; D is uncertain. The CDR3 has 15 residues. Germline loops: CDR1 SGHNT, CDR2 YENEEA. V dropped 1 base and J dropped 1 base, with 9 bases sitting between them. The CDR3 DNA reads TGTGCCAGCAGCTTAGGCACGTCCGGCACAGATACGCAGTATTTT. Amino acids: CASSLGTSGTDTQYF.

As concerns this clone: Other DNA sequences in this specimen translate into the identical CDR3. The chain employs TRBV28 and TRBJ2-7; TRBD2 might be the D (7 bases). V was trimmed by 6 bases and J by 2 bases, leaving 11 bases between them. Germline V lookup: CDR1 MDHEN, CDR2 SYDVKM. The CDR3 is 13 amino acids. CDR3 bases: TGTGCCAGCAGCGGGGGGCCGCCCTACGAGCAGTACTTC. Translating it yields CASSGGPPYEQYF.

The V call is TRBV19, the J call TRBJ1-4; D gene ambiguous. The CDR3 is 15 amino acids. Germline V gene sequence: CDR1 LNHDA, CDR2 SQIVND (reference sequence). V was clipped by 5 bases and J by 2 bases, with 12 bases between them. The DNA for the CDR3 is TGTGCCAGTAGTCGATTGGCGGGTACTAATGAAAAACTGTTTTTT. Encoded protein: CASSRLAGTNEKLFF. Together with reference TRBV19 and TRBJ1-4, the CDR3 gives the full variable domain: DGGITQSPKYLFRKEGQNVTLSCEQNLNHDAMYWYRQDPGQGLRLIYYSQIVNDFQKGDIAEGYSVSREKKESFPLTVTSAQKNPTAFYLCASSRLAGTNEKLFFGSGTQLSVL.

The V and J genes are TRBV18 and TRBJ1-2; 7 nucleotides align to TRBD1. CDR3 size: 18 residues. Germline CDR1 reads KGHSH; CDR2 reads LQKENI. V lost 2 bases to trimming and J lost 2 bases; unmatched junction nucleotides: 14. The CDR3 DNA sequence: TGTGCCAGCTCACCAAAGGAGACAGGGAGTATTGGGAACTATGGCTACACCTTC. Translated: CASSPKETGSIGNYGYTF.